The clone carrying this T cell receptor (beta chain) occurred once. The data were obtained in a study of shared clonotypes between healthy human individuals. Profiled with immunoSEQ multiplex PCR; TCRdb holds only in-frame clones, not every one. The sample holds about 2 million clones, 90% to 95% seen once. Trimming cost V 5 bases and J 4 bases; bases outside gene matches: 10. The CDR3 covers 15 residues. Germline CDR1 reads SGHTA; CDR2 reads FQGNSA. This clonotype was obtained from a man aged 18-30 years in good health. The source material was naive CD4+ T cells sorted from blood. The sample's subset: CD45RA+ positively selected. The chain has TRBV7-2 and TRBJ1-2; TRBD1 aligns across 7 bases. Here the CDR3 DNA reads TGTGCCAGCAGCCCCCTCGGAGGGGGCGGCTATGGCTACACCTTC. It yields the protein CASSPLGGGGYGYTF.